Each of the 10 T cell receptor beta chains below was sequenced from the same sample in a study of blood T cell repertoires in COVID-19. Using immunoSEQ multiplex PCR, the repertoire was profiled, and TCRdb retains in-frame clones only, with some absent. Of approximately 65,000 clones detected, 89% appear once; the ten largest clones hold roughly 4.5%. The sample taken for sequencing was peripheral blood. These receptor sequences come from a woman aged 45-59 years with active COVID-19.

The chain is built from TRBV7-9 and TRBJ2-3, with 8 positions matching TRBD1. After removal of 4 bases from V and 2 bases from J, the junction contained 5 bases not matched to a gene. The CDR3 has 15 amino acids. CDR1 is SEHNR, CDR2 FQNEAQ, per germline (reference sequence). CDR3 sequence reads: CASSSTGAFTDTQYF. In DNA, the CDR3 is TGTGCCAGCAGCTCGACAGGGGCCTTCACAGATACGCAGTATTTT.

The genes are TRBV21-1 and TRBJ1-1. TRBV21-1 is tagged as a pseudogene. The CDR3 is made up of 17 amino acids. CDR3 bases: TGTGCCAGCTGCCAGTCCGGGCCAAACGGGGATAACACTGAAGCTTTCTTT. This translates into CASCQSGPNGDNTEAFF.

The V call is TRBV19, the J call TRBJ1-3, with D perhaps TRBD1 (5 bases). The V gene's germline CDR1 is LNHDA and CDR2 SQIVND (reference sequence). The CDR3 is 15 residues long. V dropped 3 bases and J dropped 0 bases, with 9 bases sitting between them. In DNA, the CDR3 is TGTGCCAGTAGTATCGACCAGGGCTCTGGAAACACCATATATTTT. Amino acids: CASSIDQGSGNTIYF.

This clone was recorded many times. This chain joins TRBV30 and TRBJ2-2; weak D call: TRBD2 (6 bases). V lost 3 bases to trimming and J lost 3 bases, with 8 bases between them. The CDR3 consists of 13 residues. Per germline, CDR1 GTSNPN and CDR2 SVGIG (reference sequence). The CDR3 sequence is CAWRGTDTGELFF. CDR3 nucleotides: TGTGCCTGGAGGGGGACTGACACCGGGGAGCTGTTTTTT.

This rearrangement joins TRBV7-9 to TRBJ1-2; 11 nucleotides match TRBD1. Losses at the gene ends were 1 base for V and 8 bases for J; bases not matched to a gene: 9. Germline CDR1 and CDR2: SEHNR and FQNEAQ (reference sequence). This CDR3 comprises 16 residues. The CDR3 region is CASSLESRTGGYGYTF. The CDR3 bases are TGTGCCAGCAGCTTAGAGTCTCGGACAGGGGGCTACGGCTACACCTTC.

The V and J genes are TRBV3-1 (or the pseudogene TRBV3-2) and TRBJ1-1, with 7 bases lining up with TRBD1. V shed 1 base and J 6 bases; nucleotides not matched to a gene: 8. CDR1 is LGHDT and CDR2 is YNNKEL in the germline V gene (reference sequence). CDR3 length: 15 residues. The CDR3 spells CASSQGGRGWAEAFF. The CDR3 DNA sequence: TGTGCCAGCAGCCAAGGCGGCAGGGGGTGGGCTGAAGCTTTCTTT.

This chain uses TRBV19 with TRBJ2-3, with TRBD1 identical over 8 bases. The CDR3 sequence is 14 residues long. V shed 3 bases and J 5 bases; nucleotides not matched to a gene: 4. Germline values: CDR1 LNHDA, CDR2 SQIVND (reference sequence). The CDR3 region is CASSMQGAQDTQYF. CDR3 in DNA: TGTGCCAGTAGTATGCAGGGGGCGCAAGATACGCAGTATTTT.

This clone showed up just once. The chain combines TRBV3-1 (or the pseudogene TRBV3-2) with TRBJ2-3, with 8 bases fitting TRBD2. Germline CDR1 is LGHDT and CDR2 is YNNKEL (reference sequence). Trimming removed 2 bases from V and 5 bases from J; junction bases left unmatched: 6. This CDR3 comprises 15 residues. The CDR3: CASSQTSGQRDTQYF. The CDR3 nucleotides are TGTGCCAGCAGCCAAACTAGCGGTCAAAGAGATACGCAGTATTTT.

The chain couples TRBV15 to TRBJ2-7, with 9 positions matching TRBD2. Losses at the gene ends were 0 bases for V and 4 bases for J; bases not matched to a gene: 19. The CDR3 length is 20 residues. CDR1 and CDR2 from the germline V gene are LNHNV and YYDKDF (reference sequence). Here the CDR3 reads CATSRDMGGLASGVTYEQYF. CDR3 DNA: TGTGCCACCAGCAGAGATATGGGTGGTCTGGCTAGCGGGGTGACTTACGAGCAGTACTTC.

This rearrangement joins TRBV2 to TRBJ2-6, with D possibly matching TRBD2 (5 bases). The CDR3 sequence is 15 residues long. The germline gives CDR1 SNHLY, CDR2 FYNNEI. The germline V and J ends were trimmed by 4 bases and 4 bases, with 11 bases remaining between them. CDR3 protein: CASSVATGGANVLTF. The CDR3 coding sequence is TGTGCCAGCAGTGTCGCGACGGGAGGGGCCAACGTCCTGACTTTC.